This T cell receptor (beta chain) was identified during a study of shared clonotypes between healthy human individuals. Regarding the study as a whole: Non-shared clonotypes displayed generation probabilities falling below those of clonotypes present in all four donors.

Data came from immunoSEQ multiplex PCR; TCRdb stores just in-frame clones and leaves some out. Of approximately 2,300,000 clones in the sample, 85% to 95% were seen once. There are a few counts of this clone. Its antigen is as yet unknown. The junction does not match germline at one end; this may be a read error. Material for sequencing was naive CD4+ T cells from PBMCs. The subset is: CD45RA+ positively selected. This clonotype was sampled from a man between 18 and 29 years old in good health. Some clones in this sample may be carry-over from other donors' samples.

DNA for the CDR3: TGTGCCAGCAGAACCGGGACAGCCCCACGATGGGCCTTT. Its protein product is CASRTGTAPRWAF. The rearrangement uses TRBV5-6 and TRBJ1-1; TRBD1 agrees at 7 bases. The CDR3 extends over 13 amino acids. Germline V gene sequence: CDR1 SGHDT, CDR2 YYEEEE.